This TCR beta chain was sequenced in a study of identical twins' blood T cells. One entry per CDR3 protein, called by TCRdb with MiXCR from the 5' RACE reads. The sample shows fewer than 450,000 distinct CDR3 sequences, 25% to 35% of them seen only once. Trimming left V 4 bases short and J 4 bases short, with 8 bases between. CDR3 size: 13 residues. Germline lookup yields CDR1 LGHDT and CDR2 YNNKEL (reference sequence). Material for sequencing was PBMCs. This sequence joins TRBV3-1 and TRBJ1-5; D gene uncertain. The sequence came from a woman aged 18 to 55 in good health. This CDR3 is CASSPQPNQPQHF. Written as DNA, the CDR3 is TGTGCCAGCAGCCCACAGCCTAATCAGCCCCAGCATTTT.